This T cell receptor (beta chain) stems from a study of shared clonotypes between healthy human individuals. CDR3 length equals 18 residues. CDR1 is MNHEY, CDR2 SMNVEV, per germline (reference sequence). Losses at the gene ends were 6 bases for V and 1 base for J; bases not matched to a gene: 10. Method: immunoSEQ multiplex PCR; TCRdb's copy keeps in-frame clones and lacks some. The sample has approximately 2.5 million clones, roughly 92% seen once. The TCR originated in a man aged 18 to 29 in good health. This chain uses TRBV27 with TRBJ2-2; the match to TRBD2 covers 11 bases. Sequencing was carried out using naive CD4+ T cells sorted from blood. This sample's subset: CD45RA+ positively selected. DNA for the CDR3: TGTGCCAGCAGAACCCACGGACTAGCGGGTCGGAACACCGGGGAGCTGTTTTTT. Its protein is CASRTHGLAGRNTGELFF.